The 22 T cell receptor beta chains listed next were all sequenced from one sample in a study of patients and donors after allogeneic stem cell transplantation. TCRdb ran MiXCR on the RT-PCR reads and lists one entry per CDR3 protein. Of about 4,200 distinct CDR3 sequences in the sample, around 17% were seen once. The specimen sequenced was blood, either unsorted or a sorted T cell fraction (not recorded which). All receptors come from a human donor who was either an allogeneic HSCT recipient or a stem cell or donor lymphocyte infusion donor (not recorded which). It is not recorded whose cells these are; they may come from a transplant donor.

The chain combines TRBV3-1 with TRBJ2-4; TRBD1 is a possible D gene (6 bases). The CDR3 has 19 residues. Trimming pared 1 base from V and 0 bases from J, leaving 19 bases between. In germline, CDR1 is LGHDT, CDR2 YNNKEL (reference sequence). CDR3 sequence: CASSQGGWQGTLAKNIQYF. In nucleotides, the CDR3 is TGTGCCAGCAGCCAAGGGGGGTGGCAGGGGACCCTAGCCAAAAACATTCAGTACTTC.

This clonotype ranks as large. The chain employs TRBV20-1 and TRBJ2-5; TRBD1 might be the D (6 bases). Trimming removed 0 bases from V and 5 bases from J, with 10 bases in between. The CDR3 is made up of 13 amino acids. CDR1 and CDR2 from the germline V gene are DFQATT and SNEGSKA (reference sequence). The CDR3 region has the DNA TGCAGTGCTAGAGATTCAGGGGTGGAGACCCAGTACTTC. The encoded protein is CSARDSGVETQYF.

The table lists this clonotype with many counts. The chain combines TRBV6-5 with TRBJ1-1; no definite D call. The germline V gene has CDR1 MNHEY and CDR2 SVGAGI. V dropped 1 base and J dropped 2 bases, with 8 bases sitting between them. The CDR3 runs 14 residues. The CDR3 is CASSYFIENTEAFF. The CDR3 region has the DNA TGTGCCAGCAGTTACTTCATAGAAAACACTGAAGCTTTCTTT.

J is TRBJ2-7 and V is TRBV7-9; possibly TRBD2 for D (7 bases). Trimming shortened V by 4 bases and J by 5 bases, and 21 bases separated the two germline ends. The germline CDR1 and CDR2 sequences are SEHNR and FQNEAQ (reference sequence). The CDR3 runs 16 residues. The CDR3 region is CASSSRGGSYPHEQYF. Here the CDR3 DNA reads TGTGCCAGCAGCTCCAGGGGCGGGAGTTACCCCCACGAGCAGTACTTC. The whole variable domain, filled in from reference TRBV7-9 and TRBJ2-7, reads DTGVSQNPRHKITKRGQNVTFRCDPISEHNRLYWYRQTLGQGPEFLTYFQNEAQLEKSRLLSDRFSAERPKGSFSTLEIQRTEQGDSAMYLCASSSRGGSYPHEQYFGPGTRLTVT.

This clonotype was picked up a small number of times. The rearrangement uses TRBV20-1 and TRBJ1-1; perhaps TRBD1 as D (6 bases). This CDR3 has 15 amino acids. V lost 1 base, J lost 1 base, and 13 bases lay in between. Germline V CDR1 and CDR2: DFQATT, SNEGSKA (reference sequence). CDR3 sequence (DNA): TGCAGTGCTAGAGGTGGAGGGGGGCGGAACACTGAAGCTTTCTTT. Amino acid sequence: CSARGGGGRNTEAFF.

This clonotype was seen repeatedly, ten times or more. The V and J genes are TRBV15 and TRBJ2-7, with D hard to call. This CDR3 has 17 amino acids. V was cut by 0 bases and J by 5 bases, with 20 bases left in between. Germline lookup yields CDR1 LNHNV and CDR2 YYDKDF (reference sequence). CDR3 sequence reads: CATSRDLPRNPGNEQYF. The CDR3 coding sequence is TGTGCCACCAGCAGAGACCTTCCTCGGAACCCTGGGAACGAGCAGTACTTC.

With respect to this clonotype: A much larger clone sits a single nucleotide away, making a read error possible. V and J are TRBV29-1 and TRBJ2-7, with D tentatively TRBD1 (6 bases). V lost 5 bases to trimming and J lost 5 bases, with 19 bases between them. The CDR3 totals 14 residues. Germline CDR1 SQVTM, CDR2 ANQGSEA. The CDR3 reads CSVRNRERVHEQYF. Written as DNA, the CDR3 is TGCAGCGTTAGAAACAGGGAGCGAGTCCACGAGCAGTACTTC.

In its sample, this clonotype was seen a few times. CDR3 DNA: TGTGCCAGCACCCGGACAGGGGCTGAGCAGTACTTC. This sequence encodes CASTRTGAEQYF. The rearrangement joins TRBV3-1 to TRBJ2-7, with TRBD1 matching 9 bases. The CDR3 has 12 residues. Germline CDR1 reads LGHDT; CDR2 reads YNNKEL (reference sequence). Trimming at V came to 7 bases and at J to 7 bases, leaving 5 bases not matched to a gene.

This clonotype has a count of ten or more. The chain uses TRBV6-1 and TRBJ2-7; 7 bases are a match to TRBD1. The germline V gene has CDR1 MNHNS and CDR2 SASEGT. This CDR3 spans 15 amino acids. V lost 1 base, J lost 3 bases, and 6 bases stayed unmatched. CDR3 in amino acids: CASSEGSAGGYEQYF. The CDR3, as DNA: TGTGCCAGCAGTGAAGGCTCAGCAGGGGGCTACGAGCAGTACTTC.

The CDR3 DNA sequence: TGTGCCATCAGTGAGTCGAGGGGTCCAGATACGCAGTATTTT. This translates into CAISESRGPDTQYF. J is TRBJ2-3 and V is TRBV10-3; perhaps D is TRBD1 or TRBD2 (5 bases each). Per germline, CDR1 ENHRY and CDR2 SYGVKD. V was pared by 0 bases and J by 4 bases, with 8 bases between. This CDR3 is 14 amino acids long.

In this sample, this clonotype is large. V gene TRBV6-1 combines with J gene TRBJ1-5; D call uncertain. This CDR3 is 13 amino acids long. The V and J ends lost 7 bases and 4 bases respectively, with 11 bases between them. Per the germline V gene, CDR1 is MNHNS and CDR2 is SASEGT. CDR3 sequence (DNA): TGTGCCAGCACTATTCAGCAAAATCAGCCCCAGCATTTT. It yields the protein CASTIQQNQPQHF.

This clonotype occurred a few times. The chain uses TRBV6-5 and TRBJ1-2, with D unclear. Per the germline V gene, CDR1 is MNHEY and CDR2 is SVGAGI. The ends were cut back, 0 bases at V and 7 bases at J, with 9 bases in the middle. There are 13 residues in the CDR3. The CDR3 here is CASSYSHQGGYTF. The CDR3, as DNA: TGTGCCAGCAGTTACTCTCACCAAGGTGGCTACACCTTC.

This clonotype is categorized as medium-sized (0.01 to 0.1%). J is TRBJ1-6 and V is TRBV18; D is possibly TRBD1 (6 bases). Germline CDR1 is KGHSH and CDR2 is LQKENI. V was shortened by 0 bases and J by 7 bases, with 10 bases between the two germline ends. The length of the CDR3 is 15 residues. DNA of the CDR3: TGTGCCAGCTCACCACCGGGACATGACAATTCACCCCTCCACTTT. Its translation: CASSPPGHDNSPLHF.

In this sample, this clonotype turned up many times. Here the CDR3 reads CASRRPSLSPLHF. CDR3 nucleotide sequence: TGTGCCAGCAGACGACCCTCCCTTTCACCCCTCCACTTT. V gene TRBV6-1 combines with J gene TRBJ1-6; no firm D call. The CDR3 is made up of 13 amino acids. V lost 6 bases and J lost 9, with 12 bases in between. Germline V gives CDR1 MNHNS, CDR2 SASEGT.

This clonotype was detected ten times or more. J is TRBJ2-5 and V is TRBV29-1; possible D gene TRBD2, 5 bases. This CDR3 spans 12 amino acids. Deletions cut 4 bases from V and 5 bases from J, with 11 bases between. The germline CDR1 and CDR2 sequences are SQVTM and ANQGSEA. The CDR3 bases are TGCAGCGTTGTTAGCGCTTTGGAGACCCAGTACTTC. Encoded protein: CSVVSALETQYF.

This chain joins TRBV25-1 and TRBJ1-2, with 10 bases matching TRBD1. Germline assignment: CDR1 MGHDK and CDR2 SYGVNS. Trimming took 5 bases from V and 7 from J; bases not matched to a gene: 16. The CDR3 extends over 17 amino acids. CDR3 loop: CASSPLGQGRMDSGYTF. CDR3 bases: TGTGCCAGCAGTCCCCTGGGACAGGGGCGGATGGACTCTGGCTACACCTTC.

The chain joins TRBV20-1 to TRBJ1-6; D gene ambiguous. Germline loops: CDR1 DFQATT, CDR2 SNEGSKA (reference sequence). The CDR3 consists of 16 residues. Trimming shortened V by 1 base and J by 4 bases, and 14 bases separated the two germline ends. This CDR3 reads CSARGDGLRYNSPLHF. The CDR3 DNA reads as TGCAGTGCTAGAGGGGATGGACTGCGATATAATTCACCCCTCCACTTT.

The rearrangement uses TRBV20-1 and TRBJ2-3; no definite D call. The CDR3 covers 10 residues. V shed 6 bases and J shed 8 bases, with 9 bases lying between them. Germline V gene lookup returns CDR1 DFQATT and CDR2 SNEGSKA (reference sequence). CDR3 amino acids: CSAERRTQYF. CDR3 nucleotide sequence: TGCAGTGCCGAAAGGCGTACGCAGTATTTT.

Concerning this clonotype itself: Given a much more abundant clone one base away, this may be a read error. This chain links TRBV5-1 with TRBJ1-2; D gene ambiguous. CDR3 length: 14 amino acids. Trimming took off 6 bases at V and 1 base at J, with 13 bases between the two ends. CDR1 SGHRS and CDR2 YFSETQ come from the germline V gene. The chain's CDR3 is CASNLFRINYGYTF. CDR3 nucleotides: TGCGCCAGCAACCTTTTCCGGATTAACTATGGCTACACCTTC.

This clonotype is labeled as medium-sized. CDR3 DNA sequence: TGTGCCAGCAGAGAGCGCCCAGGGTTGGGGGAGCTGTTTTTT. Encoded protein: CASRERPGLGELFF. The V gene is TRBV6-1, the J gene TRBJ2-2, with D possibly matching TRBD1 (5 bases). The CDR3 length is 14 residues. Deletions cut 6 bases from V and 8 bases from J, with 16 bases between. Germline CDR1 reads MNHNS; CDR2 reads SASEGT.

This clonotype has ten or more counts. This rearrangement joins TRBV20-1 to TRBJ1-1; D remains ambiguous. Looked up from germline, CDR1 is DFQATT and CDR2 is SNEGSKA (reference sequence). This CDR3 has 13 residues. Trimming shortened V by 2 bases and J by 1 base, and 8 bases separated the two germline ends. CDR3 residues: CSARWRGNTEAFF. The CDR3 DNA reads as TGCAGTGCTAGATGGCGAGGGAACACTGAAGCTTTCTTT.

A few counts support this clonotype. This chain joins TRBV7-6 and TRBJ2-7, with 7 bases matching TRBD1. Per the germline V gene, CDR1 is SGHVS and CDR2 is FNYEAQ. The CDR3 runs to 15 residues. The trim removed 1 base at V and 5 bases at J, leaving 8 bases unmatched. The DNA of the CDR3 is TGTGCCAGCAGCTTAGTATTGCAGGGGGACCACGAGCAGTACTTC. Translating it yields CASSLVLQGDHEQYF.